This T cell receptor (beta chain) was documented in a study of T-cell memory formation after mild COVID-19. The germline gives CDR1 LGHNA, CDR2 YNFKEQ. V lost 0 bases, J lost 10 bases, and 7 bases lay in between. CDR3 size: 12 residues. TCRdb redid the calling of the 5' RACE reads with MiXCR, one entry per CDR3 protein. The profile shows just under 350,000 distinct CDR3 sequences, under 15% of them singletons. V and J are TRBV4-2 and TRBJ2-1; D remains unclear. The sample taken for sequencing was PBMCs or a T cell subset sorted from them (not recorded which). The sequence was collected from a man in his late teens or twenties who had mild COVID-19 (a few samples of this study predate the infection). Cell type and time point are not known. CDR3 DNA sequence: TGTGCCAGCAGCCAAGATGTCCGAGAGCAGTTCTTC. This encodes CASSQDVREQFF.